Below, 29 T cell receptor beta chains from the same sample are listed, as sequenced in a study of blood T cell repertoires in COVID-19. Sequenced by immunoSEQ multiplex PCR; TCRdb stores in-frame clones only, minus some. This sample has approximately 81,000 clones, with 75% to 95% found just once. The specimen sequenced was peripheral blood. Receptors were obtained from a woman in her fifties or sixties in a cohort sampled during active COVID-19.

By proportion, this clone is medium-sized. The chain carries TRBV7-9 and TRBJ2-5, with D tentatively TRBD1 (5 bases). Trimming took 1 base from V and 3 from J, leaving 12 bases between them. Germline-derived CDR1 and CDR2 are SEHNR and FQNEAQ (reference sequence). The CDR3 consists of 15 residues. CDR3 DNA: TGTGCCAGCAGCTTAGTTCGTGGGGCAGAAGAGACCCAGTACTTC. This sequence encodes CASSLVRGAEETQYF. Complete variable domain (other parts from reference TRBV7-9 and TRBJ2-5): DTGVSQNPRHKITKRGQNVTFRCDPISEHNRLYWYRQTLGQGPEFLTYFQNEAQLEKSRLLSDRFSAERPKGSFSTLEIQRTEQGDSAMYLCASSLVRGAEETQYFGPGTRLLVL.

The chain links TRBV11-1 to TRBJ1-2, with a weak D call TRBD1 (5 bases). This CDR3 is 16 amino acids long. CDR1 SGHAT and CDR2 FQDESV come from the germline V gene (reference sequence). V lost 5 bases, J lost 4 bases, and 20 bases lay in between. CDR3 residues: CASSPGGVDTGYGYTF. Written as DNA, the CDR3 is TGTGCCAGCAGCCCAGGCGGGGTGGACACCGGCTATGGCTACACCTTC.

The chain combines TRBV11-2 with TRBJ1-4, with D tentatively TRBD1 (5 bases). Germline loops: CDR1 SGHAT, CDR2 FQNNGV. Trimming cost V 5 bases and J 3 bases, with 19 bases left between them. The CDR3 spans 17 residues. For the CDR3, the DNA is TGTGCCAGCAGCGTGGGGCGGGGTTCGGCGGCTAATGAAAAACTGTTTTTT. Translated: CASSVGRGSAANEKLFF.

The chain uses TRBV28 and TRBJ2-1, with 8 bases that match TRBD1. The CDR3 is 15 residues long. With 5 bases clipped from V and 4 bases from J, the junction kept 7 bases outside the gene matches. The germline CDR1 and CDR2 sequences are MDHEN and SYDVKM. This CDR3 is CASSGTGGSYNEQFF. The CDR3 bases are TGTGCCAGCAGTGGTACAGGGGGATCATACAATGAGCAGTTCTTC.

The rearrangement links TRBV4-2 to TRBJ2-3; 8 nucleotides align to TRBD2. The V gene end was trimmed by 0 bases and the J gene end by 1 base; junction bases not matched to a gene: 6. Germline V lookup: CDR1 LGHNA, CDR2 YNFKEQ. The CDR3 is 17 amino acids. The CDR3 nucleotides read TGTGCCAGCAGCCAAGAGGCCAGCGGGGGCCGCACAGATACGCAGTATTTT. It encodes CASSQEASGGRTDTQYF.

This clone was counted only a few times. The chain recombines TRBV5-8 with TRBJ1-5; 9 bases fit TRBD1. With 4 bases clipped from V and 6 bases from J, the junction kept 8 bases outside the gene matches. CDR1 SGHTS and CDR2 YDEGEE come from the germline V gene. The CDR3 has 15 residues. The CDR3 sequence is CASSRGTGKSQPQHF. As DNA, the CDR3 is TGTGCCAGCAGCCGGGGGACAGGGAAGAGTCAGCCCCAGCATTTT.

The chain uses TRBV5-8 and TRBJ2-3; TRBD2 matches 10 bases. V shed 9 bases, J shed 0 bases, and the junction held 7 bases outside the gene matches. Looked up from germline, CDR1 is SGHTS and CDR2 is YDEGEE. This CDR3 has 15 amino acids. Here the CDR3 DNA reads TGTGCCACTAGCGGGGGTAAATACAGCACAGATACGCAGTATTTT. This sequence encodes CATSGGKYSTDTQYF. Using reference TRBV5-8 and TRBJ2-3 for the parts outside the CDR3, the full variable domain is EAGVTQSPTHLIKTRGQQATLRCSPISGHTSVYWYQQALGLGLQFLLWYDEGEERNRGNFPPRFSGRQFPNYSSELNVNALELEDSALYLCATSGGKYSTDTQYFGPGTRLTVL.

The genes are TRBV19 and TRBJ1-1, with no clear D. The CDR3 length is 16 residues. Trimming took 3 bases from V and 7 from J, leaving 21 bases between them. Looked up from germline, CDR1 is LNHDA and CDR2 is SQIVND (reference sequence). CDR3: CASSIGPLTGNIEAFF. The CDR3 DNA reads as TGTGCCAGTAGTATTGGGCCCCTCACCGGGAATATTGAAGCTTTCTTT.

The table lists this clone with a few counts. This chain links TRBV4-2 with TRBJ2-2; D is unclear. From germline, CDR1 is LGHNA and CDR2 YNFKEQ. The CDR3 loop spans 18 amino acids. The V gene lost 1 base and the J gene lost 6 bases, with 21 bases spanning the gap. Here the CDR3 reads CASSQVRPGRGKAGELFF. Written as DNA, the CDR3 is TGTGCCAGCAGCCAAGTGAGGCCTGGCCGAGGCAAAGCCGGGGAGCTGTTTTTT.

In this sample, this clone turned up once. The V call is TRBV5-6, the J call TRBJ1-1, with TRBD1 as a possible D gene (5 bases). Germline V gene data show CDR1 as SGHDT and CDR2 as YYEEEE. This CDR3 region has 16 residues. Trimming shortened V by 3 bases and J by 8 bases, and 23 bases separated the two germline ends. CDR3 in amino acids: CASSWGELLTGNEAFF. The CDR3 nucleotides read TGTGCCAGCAGCTGGGGGGAGTTATTAACAGGCAACGAAGCTTTCTTT.

J is TRBJ2-5 and V is TRBV9, with 7 bases lining up with TRBD2. CDR3 size: 15 residues. CDR1 is SGDLS, CDR2 YYNGEE, per germline. The V segment lost 0 bases and the J segment 5 bases; nucleotides outside the gene matches: 7. CDR3 in amino acids: CASSVGGGSMETQYF. DNA of the CDR3: TGTGCCAGCAGCGTAGGCGGGGGATCTATGGAGACCCAGTACTTC.

This rearrangement joins TRBV29-1 to TRBJ2-1; TRBD2 is a possible D gene (5 bases). The V gene's germline CDR1 is SQVTM and CDR2 ANQGSEA. The CDR3 consists of 10 residues. CDR3 in DNA: TGCGCCAGCGGCTACAATGAGCAGTTCTTC. Amino acid sequence: CASGYNEQFF.

The rearrangement joins TRBV28 to TRBJ1-1, with D unresolved. The CDR3 totals 14 residues. Looked up from germline, CDR1 is MDHEN and CDR2 is SYDVKM. Trimming took 6 bases from V and 8 from J, leaving 19 bases between them. CDR3: CASSNPSPGREAFF. The DNA for the CDR3 is TGTGCCAGCAGCAACCCCTCCCCAGGCCGAGAAGCTTTCTTT.

This sequence joins TRBV10-3 and TRBJ2-7; D is perhaps TRBD2 (5 bases). The CDR3 covers 13 residues. Germline CDR1 ENHRY, CDR2 SYGVKD. V shed 6 bases and J shed 4 bases, with 13 bases lying between them. The CDR3 DNA is TGTGCCATCAGAGGACTGGCTAATTACGAGCAGTACTTC. Its protein is CAIRGLANYEQYF.

The chain links TRBV19 to TRBJ1-1; D call uncertain. V was pared by 10 bases and J by 5 bases, with 17 bases between. This CDR3 has 13 residues. Per the germline V gene, CDR1 is LNHDA and CDR2 is SQIVND (reference sequence). This CDR3 is CATISRVWTEAFF. CDR3 bases: TGTGCCACCATCTCGAGGGTTTGGACTGAAGCTTTCTTT.

V usage is TRBV3-1 (or the pseudogene TRBV3-2) and J usage is TRBJ2-7; 8 positions agree with TRBD1. The CDR3 totals 14 residues. V gave up 2 bases and J gave up 6 bases; unmatched junction bases: 6. Germline values: CDR1 LGHDT, CDR2 YNNKEL (reference sequence). As DNA, the CDR3 is TGTGCCAGCAGCCAACAGGACAGGGCAGGCGAGCAGTACTTC. It translates to CASSQQDRAGEQYF.

This clone has only one observation. The chain recombines TRBV7-3 with TRBJ2-1; 9 positions match TRBD2. There are 17 residues in the CDR3. V was pared by 1 base and J by 3 bases, with 7 bases of the junction left unmatched. Germline V gives CDR1 SGHTA, CDR2 FQGTGA. The CDR3 sequence is CASSLNRRTSDYNEQFF. The CDR3 DNA reads as TGTGCCAGCAGCTTAAATCGGCGGACTAGCGACTACAATGAGCAGTTCTTC.

This chain joins TRBV6-5 and TRBJ2-5, with TRBD1 as a possible D gene (6 bases). This CDR3 is built from 14 residues. Trimming took 10 bases from V and 4 from J, leaving 19 bases between them. CDR1 is MNHEY and CDR2 is SVGAGI in the germline V gene. The CDR3 DNA is TGTGCCACGAACAACCGGGACACTCGAGAGACCCAGTACTTC. Amino acids: CATNNRDTRETQYF.

This clone has just one count. V is TRBV7-2 and J is TRBJ1-5; 8 nucleotides align to TRBD1. This CDR3 comprises 15 residues. J lost 4 bases, V lost 5 bases, and 7 bases had no gene match. In germline, CDR1 is SGHTA, CDR2 FQGNSA. The CDR3 reads CASSRRTGWNQPQHF. In DNA form, the CDR3 reads TGTGCCAGCAGCCGCAGGACAGGGTGGAATCAGCCCCAGCATTTT.

The V gene is TRBV7-2, the J gene TRBJ1-1; D might be TRBD1 (5 bases). Trimming left V 3 bases short and J 8 bases short, with 13 bases between. CDR1 and CDR2 from the germline V gene are SGHTA and FQGNSA. This CDR3 region has 13 residues. CDR3 amino acids: CASSLEVWTEAFF. The DNA of the CDR3 is TGTGCCAGCAGCTTGGAAGTTTGGACAGAAGCTTTCTTT.

This clone has only one observation. The V and J genes are TRBV4-2 and TRBJ2-3; 8 positions match TRBD1. CDR1 is LGHNA, CDR2 YNFKEQ, per germline. V lost 1 base and J lost 0; bases outside the gene matches: 0. CDR3 size: 15 residues. The DNA of the CDR3 is TGTGCCAGCAGCCAAGGACAGGGGAGCACAGATACGCAGTATTTT. Translation: CASSQGQGSTDTQYF.

The gene calls are TRBV19 and TRBJ2-1; TRBD2 might be the D (6 bases). From germline, CDR1 is LNHDA and CDR2 SQIVND (reference sequence). CDR3 length: 14 residues. The V end was cut by 6 bases, the J end by 0 bases, with 9 bases between. CDR3 sequence reads: CASSTGGSYNEQFF. The CDR3 DNA is TGTGCCAGTAGCACCGGGGGCTCCTACAATGAGCAGTTCTTC. Full variable domain (missing parts from reference TRBV19 and TRBJ2-1): DGGITQSPKYLFRKEGQNVTLSCEQNLNHDAMYWYRQDPGQGLRLIYYSQIVNDFQKGDIAEGYSVSREKKESFPLTVTSAQKNPTAFYLCASSTGGSYNEQFFGPGTRLTVL.

The CDR3 region is CASGPGQNYGYTF. The DNA for the CDR3 is TGTGCTAGTGGTCCCGGACAGAACTATGGCTACACCTTC. The chain links TRBV12-5 to TRBJ1-2; a possible D gene is TRBD1 (6 bases). Trimming shortened V by 5 bases and J by 2 bases, and 9 bases separated the two germline ends. The CDR3 covers 13 residues. Germline values: CDR1 LGHNT, CDR2 FRNRAP.

The CDR3 nucleotides are TGTGCCAGCAGCGTGCAGGTGACAGGGGAGCTGTTTTTT. As protein: CASSVQVTGELFF. The chain uses TRBV9 and TRBJ2-2, with D unresolved. The germline V gene encodes CDR1 SGDLS and CDR2 YYNGEE. V was clipped by 2 bases and J by 8 bases, with 10 bases between them. The CDR3 totals 13 residues.

The V call is TRBV13, the J call TRBJ2-1; 7 nucleotides line up with TRBD2. The trim removed 6 bases at V and 6 bases at J, leaving 17 bases unmatched. This CDR3 region has 17 residues. CDR1 PRHDT and CDR2 FYEKMQ come from the germline V gene (reference sequence). The CDR3 here is CASSLPNLRGTTNEQFF. CDR3 coding DNA: TGTGCCAGCAGTTTACCCAACCTTCGCGGGACTACCAATGAGCAGTTCTTC.

The V call is TRBV11-2, the J call TRBJ2-2; D perhaps matches TRBD1 (5 bases). CDR1 and CDR2 (germline): SGHAT, FQNNGV. The CDR3 loop spans 14 amino acids. Trimming cost V 5 bases and J 7 bases, with 14 bases left between them. For the CDR3, the DNA is TGTGCCAGCAGCCCGTCGAATAGGGGCGGGGAGCTGTTTTTT. Protein: CASSPSNRGGELFF. Together with reference TRBV11-2 and TRBJ2-2, the CDR3 gives the full variable domain: EAGVAQSPRYKIIEKRQSVAFWCNPISGHATLYWYQQILGQGPKLLIQFQNNGVVDDSQLPKDRFSAERLKGVDSTLKIQPAKLEDSAVYLCASSPSNRGGELFFGEGSRLTVL.

In DNA, the CDR3 is TGCGCCAGCAGCTTGATAGGGACTAGCGGGAGAAGGAGGTACACCGATACGCAGTATTTT. The encoded protein is CASSLIGTSGRRRYTDTQYF. The chain joins TRBV5-1 to TRBJ2-3; 14 positions match TRBD2. V trimming: 1 base; J trimming: 6 bases; junction bases outside the gene matches: 16. The CDR3 spans 20 residues. Germline lookup yields CDR1 SGHRS and CDR2 YFSETQ.

This chain connects TRBV2 to TRBJ1-6; a weak D match, TRBD1 (5 bases). Trimming stripped 7 bases from V and 6 bases from J, with 22 bases between. The CDR3 spans 17 residues. Germline CDR1 SNHLY, CDR2 FYNNEI. DNA of the CDR3: TGTGCCAGCACCGAGGGCGGGGGACGATCCGGTAATTCACCCCTCCACTTT. It codes for CASTEGGGRSGNSPLHF. The full variable domain, completed using reference TRBV2 and TRBJ1-6, is EPEVTQTPSHQVTQMGQEVILRCVPISNHLYFYWYRQILGQKVEFLVSFYNNEISEKSEIFDDQFSVERPDGSNFTLKIRSTKLEDSAMYFCASTEGGGRSGNSPLHFGNGTRLTVT.

This clone was seen once. The rearrangement uses TRBV29-1 and TRBJ1-5, with D possibly TRBD1 on 6 matching bases. Germline lookup yields CDR1 SQVTM and CDR2 ANQGSEA. V gave up 6 bases and J gave up 5 bases, with 14 bases separating them. The CDR3 length is 13 residues. CDR3 protein: CSVAGTPDQPQHF. The DNA for the CDR3 is TGCAGCGTAGCGGGGACACCCGATCAGCCCCAGCATTTT.